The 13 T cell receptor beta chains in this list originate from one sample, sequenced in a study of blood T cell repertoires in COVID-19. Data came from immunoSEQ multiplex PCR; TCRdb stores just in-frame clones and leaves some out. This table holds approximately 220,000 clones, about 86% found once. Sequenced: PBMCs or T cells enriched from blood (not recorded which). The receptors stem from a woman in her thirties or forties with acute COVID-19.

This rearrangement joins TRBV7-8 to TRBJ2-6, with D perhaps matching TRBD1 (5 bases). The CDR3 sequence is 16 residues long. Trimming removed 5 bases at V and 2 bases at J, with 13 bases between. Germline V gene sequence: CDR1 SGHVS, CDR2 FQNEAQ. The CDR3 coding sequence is TGTGCCAGCAGCGGTCAGGGTATTCCTGGGGCCAACGTCCTGACTTTC. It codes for CASSGQGIPGANVLTF. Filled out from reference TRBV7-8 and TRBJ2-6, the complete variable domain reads GAGVSQSPRYKVAKRGQDVALRCDPISGHVSLFWYQQALGQGPEFLTYFQNEAQLDKSGLPSDRFFAERPEGSVSTLKIQRTQQEDSAVYLCASSGQGIPGANVLTFGAGSRLTVL.

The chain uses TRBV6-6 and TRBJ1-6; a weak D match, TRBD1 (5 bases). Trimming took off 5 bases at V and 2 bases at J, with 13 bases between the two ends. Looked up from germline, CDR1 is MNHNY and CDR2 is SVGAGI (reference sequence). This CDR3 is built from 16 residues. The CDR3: CASSKDSLTYNSPLHF. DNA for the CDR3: TGTGCCAGCAGTAAAGACAGTCTCACCTATAATTCACCCCTCCACTTT.

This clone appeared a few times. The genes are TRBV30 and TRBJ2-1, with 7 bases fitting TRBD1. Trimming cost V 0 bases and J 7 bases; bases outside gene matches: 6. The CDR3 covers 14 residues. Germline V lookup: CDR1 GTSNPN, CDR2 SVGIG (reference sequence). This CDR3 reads CAWSVRQGWNEQFF. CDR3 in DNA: TGTGCCTGGAGTGTACGACAGGGTTGGAATGAGCAGTTCTTC.

The CDR3 protein is CASSELGRGSTDTQYF. CDR3 sequence (DNA): TGTGCCAGCAGTGAACTTGGCAGGGGAAGCACAGATACGCAGTATTTT. The rearrangement joins TRBV6-1 to TRBJ2-3; D is perhaps TRBD1 (6 bases). The germline V and J ends were trimmed by 2 bases and 0 bases, with 12 bases remaining between them. CDR3 length equals 16 residues. Germline lookup yields CDR1 MNHNS and CDR2 SASEGT.

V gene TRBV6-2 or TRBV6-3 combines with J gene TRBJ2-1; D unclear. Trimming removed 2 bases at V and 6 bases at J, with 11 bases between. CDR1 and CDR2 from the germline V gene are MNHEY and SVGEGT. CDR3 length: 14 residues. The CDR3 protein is CASSYPRPSNEQFF. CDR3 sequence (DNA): TGTGCCAGCAGTTACCCGAGGCCCTCCAATGAGCAGTTCTTC.

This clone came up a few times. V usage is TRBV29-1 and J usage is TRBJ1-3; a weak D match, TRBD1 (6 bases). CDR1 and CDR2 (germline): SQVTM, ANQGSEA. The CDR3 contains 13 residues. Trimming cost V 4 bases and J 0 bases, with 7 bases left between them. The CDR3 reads CSVVGGSGNTIYF. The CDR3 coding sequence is TGCAGCGTTGTAGGGGGCTCTGGAAACACCATATATTTT. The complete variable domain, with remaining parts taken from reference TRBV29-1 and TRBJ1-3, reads SAVISQKPSRDICQRGTSLTIQCQVDSQVTMMFWYRQQPGQSLTLIATANQGSEATYESGFVIDKFPISRPNLTFSTLTVSNMSPEDSSIYLCSVVGGSGNTIYFGEGSWLTVV.

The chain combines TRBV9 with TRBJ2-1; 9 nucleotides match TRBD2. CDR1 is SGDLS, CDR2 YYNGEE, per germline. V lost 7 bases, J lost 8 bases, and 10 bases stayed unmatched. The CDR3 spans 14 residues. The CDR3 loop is CASCRAGGIDEQFF. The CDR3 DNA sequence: TGTGCCAGCTGCCGGGCGGGGGGGATCGATGAGCAGTTCTTC. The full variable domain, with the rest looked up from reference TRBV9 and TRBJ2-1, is DSGVTQTPKHLITATGQRVTLRCSPRSGDLSVYWYQQSLDQGLQFLIQYYNGEERAKGNILERFSAQQFPDLHSELNLSSLELGDSALYFCASCRAGGIDEQFFGPGTRLTVL.

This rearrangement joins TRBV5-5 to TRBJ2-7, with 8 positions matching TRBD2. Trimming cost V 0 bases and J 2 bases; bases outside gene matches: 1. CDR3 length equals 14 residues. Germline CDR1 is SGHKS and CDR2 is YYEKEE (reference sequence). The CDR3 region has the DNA TGTGCCAGCAGCTTGGTCGGGAGGGCCTACGAGCAGTACTTC. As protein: CASSLVGRAYEQYF.

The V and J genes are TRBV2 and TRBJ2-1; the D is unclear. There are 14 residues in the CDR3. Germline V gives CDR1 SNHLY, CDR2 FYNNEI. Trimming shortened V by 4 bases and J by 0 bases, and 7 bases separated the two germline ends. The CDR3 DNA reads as TGTGCCAGCAGTGTAGAGAGCTCCTACAATGAGCAGTTCTTC. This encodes CASSVESSYNEQFF.

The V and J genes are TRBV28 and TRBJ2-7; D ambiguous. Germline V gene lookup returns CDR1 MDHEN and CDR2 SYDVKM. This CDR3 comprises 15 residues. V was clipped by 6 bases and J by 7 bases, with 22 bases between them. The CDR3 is CASSSSSRTPWEQYF. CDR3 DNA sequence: TGTGCCAGCAGCTCATCCAGTCGCACCCCGTGGGAGCAGTACTTC.

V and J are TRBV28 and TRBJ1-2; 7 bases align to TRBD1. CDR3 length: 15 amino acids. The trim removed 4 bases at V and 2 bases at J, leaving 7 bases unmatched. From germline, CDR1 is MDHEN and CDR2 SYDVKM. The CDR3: CASSSPLGGNYGYTF. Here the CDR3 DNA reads TGTGCCAGCAGTTCACCTTTAGGGGGCAACTATGGCTACACCTTC.

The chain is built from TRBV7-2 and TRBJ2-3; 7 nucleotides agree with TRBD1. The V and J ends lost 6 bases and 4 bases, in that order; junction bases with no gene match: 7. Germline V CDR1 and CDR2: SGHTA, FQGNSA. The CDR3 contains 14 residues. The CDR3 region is CASRSYRGPDTQYF. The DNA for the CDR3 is TGTGCCAGCAGGAGCTACAGGGGCCCAGATACGCAGTATTTT.

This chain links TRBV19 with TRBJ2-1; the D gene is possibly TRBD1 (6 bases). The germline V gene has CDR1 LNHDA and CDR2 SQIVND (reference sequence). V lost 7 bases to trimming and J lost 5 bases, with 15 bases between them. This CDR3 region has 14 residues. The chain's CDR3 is CASIEGRGNNEQFF. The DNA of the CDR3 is TGTGCCAGTATCGAAGGCAGGGGAAACAATGAGCAGTTCTTC.